The present T cell receptor (beta chain) was sequenced within a study of T-cell memory formation after mild COVID-19. Looking at the study overall: Among the donors, TCR clusters were largely specific to each donor. The study's findings and limits: A second wave of clones peaked on day 37, and their SARS-CoV-2 specificity went unconfirmed. Among CD4+ contracting clones, most were CM and EM, and CD8+ ones EMRA. Day 15 to 85 contracting clones showed balanced CD4/CD8; later expanders leaned CD4+.

TCRdb called the 5' RACE reads again in MiXCR, with one record for every CDR3 protein. The sample consists of approximately 440,000 distinct CDR3 sequences, 15% to 20% of them appearing once. Note on this clonotype: Its antigen is unidentified.

CDR1 is MNHEY, CDR2 SMNVEV, per germline (reference sequence). This CDR3 comprises 14 residues. Trimming cost V 10 bases and J 3 bases, with 19 bases left between them. The clonotype was recovered from an adult woman who had mild COVID-19 (a few samples of this study predate the infection). Cell type and time point are not known. Sequencing was carried out using PBMCs or a T cell subset sorted from them (not recorded which). V and J are TRBV27 and TRBJ2-7, with a possible D match to TRBD1 (7 bases). The chain's CDR3 is CATQLTGTFYEQYF. CDR3 DNA sequence: TGTGCCACCCAACTGACAGGGACTTTCTACGAGCAGTACTTC.